A single sample gave rise to the 27 T cell receptor beta chains below, sequenced in a study of cytomegalovirus exposure and HLA in healthy donors. Primers for the PCR totalled 60 Vbeta and 13 Jbeta. TCRdb keeps only in-frame clones here, not all; method: immunoSEQ multiplex PCR. The table records 95,000 to 150,000 clones, 78% of them present only once. The sequencing sample was made of PBMCs. The receptors shown here come from a woman in her twenties or thirties in good health and CMV-seropositive.

The V and J genes are TRBV7-9 and TRBJ2-1; 9 nucleotides align to TRBD2. The length of the CDR3 is 13 residues. V trimming: 6 bases; J trimming: 5 bases; junction bases outside the gene matches: 2. CDR1 is SEHNR and CDR2 is FQNEAQ in the germline V gene (reference sequence). The CDR3 sequence is CASRAGGDNEQFF. The DNA of the CDR3 is TGTGCCAGCAGGGCGGGGGGGGACAATGAGCAGTTCTTC. Together with reference TRBV7-9 and TRBJ2-1, the CDR3 gives the full variable domain: DTGVSQNPRHKITKRGQNVTFRCDPISEHNRLYWYRQTLGQGPEFLTYFQNEAQLEKSRLLSDRFSAERPKGSFSTLEIQRTEQGDSAMYLCASRAGGDNEQFFGPGTRLTVL.

The chain has TRBV2 and TRBJ2-3, with D possibly matching TRBD2 (5 bases). There are 12 residues in the CDR3. Per germline, CDR1 SNHLY and CDR2 FYNNEI. V was cut by 8 bases and J by 5 bases, with 11 bases left in between. CDR3 sequence: CASEWAGDTQYF. Here the CDR3 DNA reads TGTGCCAGCGAGTGGGCGGGAGATACGCAGTATTTT. Combining the CDR3 with reference TRBV2 and TRBJ2-3 gives the whole variable domain EPEVTQTPSHQVTQMGQEVILRCVPISNHLYFYWYRQILGQKVEFLVSFYNNEISEKSEIFDDQFSVERPDGSNFTLKIRSTKLEDSAMYFCASEWAGDTQYFGPGTRLTVL.

The J gene is TRBJ1-2, the V gene TRBV6-1, with 7 nucleotides matching TRBD1. Trimming at V came to 4 bases and at J to 4 bases, leaving 12 bases not matched to a gene. CDR1 and CDR2 from the germline V gene are MNHNS and SASEGT. The CDR3 runs 16 residues. DNA of the CDR3: TGTGCCAGCAGTGGACCCTCAACCGGGACAGCCTATGGCTACACCTTC. Its protein product is CASSGPSTGTAYGYTF.

The genes are TRBV6-5 and TRBJ1-5; a possible D gene is TRBD1 (6 bases). The CDR3 contains 15 residues. Trimming removed 4 bases at V and 5 bases at J, with 15 bases between. The germline V gene encodes CDR1 MNHEY and CDR2 SVGAGI. For the CDR3, the DNA is TGTGCCAGCAGTTTGGGAGGGGGGTTCGATCAGCCCCAGCATTTT. Protein sequence: CASSLGGGFDQPQHF.

The count of this clone is one. Written as DNA, the CDR3 is TGTGCCAGCAGCCCTACGTCGGACAAAGTCCAGTACTTC. Protein product: CASSPTSDKVQYF. The J gene is TRBJ2-5, the V gene TRBV7-2; the D gene is possibly TRBD1 (5 bases). Germline V gene data show CDR1 as SGHTA and CDR2 as FQGNSA. This CDR3 spans 13 amino acids. V was shortened by 5 bases and J by 10 bases, with 17 bases between the two germline ends.

The chain links TRBV4-2 to TRBJ2-7, with 8 bases fitting TRBD2. The germline gives CDR1 LGHNA, CDR2 YNFKEQ. The V and J ends lost 3 bases and 0 bases, in that order; junction bases with no gene match: 10. CDR3 length equals 17 residues. DNA for the CDR3: TGTGCCAGCAGCCAGGGACTTCAGCGGGGGCTCTCCTACGAGCAGTACTTC. Its translation: CASSQGLQRGLSYEQYF.

This chain joins TRBV18 and TRBJ1-2; D ambiguous. This CDR3 is built from 15 residues. In germline, CDR1 is KGHSH, CDR2 LQKENI. Trimming left V 2 bases short and J 0 bases short, with 10 bases between. The CDR3 bases are TGTGCCAGCTCACCATGGGGAGAAGCTAACTATGGCTACACCTTC. This encodes CASSPWGEANYGYTF. Full variable domain (outside the CDR3, taken from reference TRBV18 and TRBJ1-2): NAGVMQNPRHLVRRRGQEARLRCSPMKGHSHVYWYRQLPEEGLKFMVYLQKENIIDESGMPKERFSAEFPKEGPSILRIQQVVRGDSAAYFCASSPWGEANYGYTFGSGTRLTVV.

This clone is medium-sized (0.01 to 0.1%). The chain couples TRBV28 to TRBJ1-5, with D tentatively TRBD1 (5 bases). Trimming stripped 6 bases from V and 5 bases from J, with 14 bases between. The CDR3 extends over 14 amino acids. Germline V gene data show CDR1 as MDHEN and CDR2 as SYDVKM. DNA of the CDR3: TGTGCCAGCAGGGTTGTGGGGGGGTATCAGCCCCAGCATTTT. Translating it yields CASRVVGGYQPQHF.

The J gene is TRBJ1-5, the V gene TRBV19, with D perhaps TRBD1 (5 bases). V gave up 3 bases and J gave up 9 bases, with 15 bases separating them. This CDR3 is 14 amino acids long. Per germline, CDR1 LNHDA and CDR2 SQIVND (reference sequence). In DNA form, the CDR3 reads TGTGCCAGTAGTATCGACAGTACTCCCTCGCCCCAGCATTTT. Protein sequence: CASSIDSTPSPQHF.

This sequence joins TRBV7-7 and TRBJ2-5, with D hard to call. The CDR3 is 13 amino acids. CDR1 and CDR2 from the germline V gene are SSHAT and FNYEAQ (reference sequence). Trimming took 1 base from V and 5 from J, leaving 8 bases between them. CDR3 DNA sequence: TGTGCCAGCAGCTTAGGTGTAGCCGAGACCCAGTACTTC. It codes for CASSLGVAETQYF.

The chain couples TRBV5-1 to TRBJ2-7; TRBD1 agrees at 8 bases. The CDR3 covers 14 residues. Trimming at V came to 3 bases and at J to 5 bases, leaving 7 bases not matched to a gene. Per the germline V gene, CDR1 is SGHRS and CDR2 is YFSETQ. The CDR3 region has the DNA TGCGCCAGCAGCTCTGGGACAGGAAAGGACGAGCAGTACTTC. Its translation is CASSSGTGKDEQYF.

V is TRBV7-9 and J is TRBJ1-4; 10 bases align to TRBD1. Looked up from germline, CDR1 is SEHNR and CDR2 is FQNEAQ (reference sequence). The CDR3 totals 15 residues. The ends lost 5 bases at V and 8 bases at J; junction bases unmatched: 8. Here the CDR3 DNA reads TGTGCCAGCAGCCCATCCGGGACAGGGGAGGAAAAACTGTTTTTT. It translates to CASSPSGTGEEKLFF.

V gene TRBV7-2 combines with J gene TRBJ2-1; D is possibly TRBD2 (6 bases). The V gene lost 5 bases and the J gene lost 3 bases, with 17 bases spanning the gap. Germline CDR1 is SGHTA and CDR2 is FQGNSA. The CDR3 covers 16 residues. Here the CDR3 reads CASSVTGTEDYNEQFF. As DNA, the CDR3 is TGTGCCAGCAGCGTAACCGGGACTGAAGACTACAATGAGCAGTTCTTC.

This clone was counted a few times. This sample includes further DNA sequences coding for the same CDR3. The V call is TRBV5-4, the J call TRBJ1-1, with D unclear. The V gene's germline CDR1 is SGHNT and CDR2 YYREEE (reference sequence). The CDR3 consists of 16 residues. The V gene lost 0 bases and the J gene lost 1 base, with 13 bases spanning the gap. CDR3 coding DNA: TGTGCCAGCAGCTTGGGGCCGGGAGTGGGGAACACTGAAGCTTTCTTT. Protein sequence: CASSLGPGVGNTEAFF.

V gene TRBV5-8 combines with J gene TRBJ1-5, with a tentative D call TRBD1 (6 bases). This CDR3 comprises 16 residues. With 8 bases removed from V and 1 base from J, the gap between germline ends came to 19 bases. Germline V CDR1 and CDR2: SGHTS, YDEGEE. CDR3 sequence reads: CARPRLRGMSNQPQHF. CDR3 bases: TGTGCCAGGCCTCGGCTAAGGGGGATGAGCAATCAGCCCCAGCATTTT.

This clone has more than one count but fewer than ten. This chain uses TRBV6-1 with TRBJ1-6; 11 bases align to TRBD1. The CDR3 is 13 residues long. The germline gives CDR1 MNHNS, CDR2 SASEGT. J gave up 9 bases and V 7 bases, and 2 bases lay outside the gene matches. The chain's CDR3 is CASTGQGGSPLHF. As DNA, the CDR3 is TGTGCCAGCACGGGACAGGGGGGTTCACCCCTCCACTTT.

The chain employs TRBV30 and TRBJ2-5; unclear D gene. The ends were cut back, 2 bases at V and 5 bases at J, with 12 bases in the middle. The length of the CDR3 is 13 residues. The germline gives CDR1 GTSNPN, CDR2 SVGIG (reference sequence). The CDR3 coding sequence is TGTGCCTGGAGTATGAGGCACGGGGAGACCCAGTACTTC. Translating it yields CAWSMRHGETQYF.

This rearrangement joins TRBV29-1 to TRBJ2-7; D is undetermined. Trimming took 7 bases from V and 2 from J, leaving 12 bases between them. This CDR3 region has 12 residues. Germline-derived CDR1 and CDR2 are SQVTM and ANQGSEA. The CDR3 is CSAKMTTYEQYF. DNA for the CDR3: TGCAGCGCGAAGATGACAACCTACGAGCAGTACTTC.

This clone was seen only once. This chain connects TRBV4-1 to TRBJ1-6; D ambiguous. The germline gives CDR1 MGHRA, CDR2 YSYEKL. The CDR3 sequence is 18 residues long. Trimming removed 1 base from V and 0 bases from J, with 13 bases in between. The CDR3 DNA is TGCGCCAGCAGCCAAGTGCTTACTGTGAGCTCCTATAATTCACCCCTCCACTTT. Amino acids: CASSQVLTVSSYNSPLHF.

Here the CDR3 DNA reads TGTGCCACCGCGGCGGGGGGGGACGAGCAGTACTTC. It encodes CATAAGGDEQYF. The V gene is TRBV2, the J gene TRBJ2-7; the match to TRBD2 covers 9 bases. Per germline, CDR1 SNHLY and CDR2 FYNNEI. CDR3 length: 12 residues. V shed 10 bases, J shed 5 bases, and the junction held 6 bases outside the gene matches.

The chain uses TRBV7-2 and TRBJ1-2; tentatively, D is TRBD1 (6 bases). The germline gives CDR1 SGHTA, CDR2 FQGNSA. The CDR3 runs to 13 residues. Between the trimmed V and J ends, which lost 6 bases and 6 bases, there was a span of 14 bases. CDR3 amino acids: CASRPQGRDGYTF. The CDR3 DNA is TGTGCCAGCAGACCCCAGGGGCGAGATGGCTACACCTTC.

The chain uses TRBV5-4 and TRBJ2-5; D may be TRBD2 (7 bases). CDR3 size: 17 residues. The V and J ends lost 4 bases and 5 bases respectively, with 24 bases between them. In germline, CDR1 is SGHNT, CDR2 YYREEE (reference sequence). The CDR3 region is CASSTGVGGAGGETQYF. The CDR3 nucleotides read TGTGCCAGCAGCACGGGGGTTGGGGGGGCGGGCGGTGAGACCCAGTACTTC.

The rearrangement joins TRBV7-2 to TRBJ2-5, with 7 bases fitting TRBD1. Germline V gene sequence: CDR1 SGHTA, CDR2 FQGNSA. The V segment lost 5 bases and the J segment 0 bases; nucleotides outside the gene matches: 6. The CDR3 has 15 amino acids. CDR3: CASSPWGQYQETQYF. The CDR3 region has the DNA TGTGCCAGCAGCCCCTGGGGACAGTACCAAGAGACCCAGTACTTC.

J is TRBJ2-2 and V is TRBV9; a possible D gene is TRBD2 (5 bases). Germline V CDR1 and CDR2: SGDLS, YYNGEE. V lost 3 bases to trimming and J lost 1 base, with 13 bases between them. CDR3 length: 16 amino acids. This CDR3 reads CASSARTGGNTGELFF. In DNA, the CDR3 is TGTGCCAGCAGCGCCCGGACTGGCGGGAACACCGGGGAGCTGTTTTTT.

DNA of the CDR3: TGCGCCAGCAGCTTGGAGGGACTTGCCTCGAAAACTGAAGCTTTCTTT. It specifies CASSLEGLASKTEAFF. This rearrangement joins TRBV5-1 to TRBJ1-1; a possible D gene is TRBD1 (5 bases). Germline-derived CDR1 and CDR2 are SGHRS and YFSETQ. The CDR3 has 16 amino acids. Trimming shortened V by 0 bases and J by 5 bases, and 17 bases separated the two germline ends.

V is TRBV7-9 and J is TRBJ2-5; TRBD1 matches 9 bases. Germline loops: CDR1 SEHNR, CDR2 FQNEAQ (reference sequence). This CDR3 has 18 amino acids. V lost 0 bases and J lost 3; bases outside the gene matches: 11. CDR3 loop: CASSLAPYGTGFKETQYF. The CDR3 bases are TGTGCCAGCAGCTTAGCACCTTACGGGACAGGGTTCAAAGAGACCCAGTACTTC.

The chain joins TRBV11-3 to TRBJ1-1, with TRBD1 matching over 7 bases. CDR1 is SGHNT, CDR2 YENEEA, per germline. The junction had 5 bases not matched to a gene; V was cut back by 4 bases and J by 6 bases. The CDR3 sequence is 13 residues long. CDR3 sequence reads: CASSSYRGAEAFF. CDR3 DNA: TGTGCCAGCAGCTCCTACAGGGGCGCTGAAGCTTTCTTT.